A selection of T cell receptor beta chains follows, all from one sample in a study of CXCR3-negative and CXCR3-positive naive CD8 T cells. TCRdb reprocessed the 5' RACE reads, with one entry per CDR3 protein and no DNA. This specimen shows about 90,000 distinct CDR3 sequences; the ten leading clones hold 0.9% to 1.2%. Material: naive CXCR3- CD8+ T cells from blood. Source of these receptors: a human donor in good health. Some clones in this sample may be carry-over from other donors' samples. The CDR3 runs from the conserved cysteine through the conserved F or W.

J: TRBJ2-2
V: TRBV2
CDR3: CASSGLGGAIPGELFF

J: TRBJ2-1
V: TRBV4-1
CDR3: CASSQGPLAGEPFF

J: TRBJ2-7
V: TRBV20-1
CDR3: CSARLTGAYEQYF

J: TRBJ2-1
V: TRBV20-1
CDR3: CSARALLGSYNEQFF

J: TRBJ2-1
V: TRBV28
CDR3: CASSLRTSGRSNNEQFF

J: TRBJ2-3
V: TRBV5-1
CDR3: CASSLDGGTQYF

J: TRBJ2-3
V: TRBV7-9
CDR3: CASSSRLAGSTDTQYF

J: TRBJ2-5
V: TRBV7-2
CDR3: CASSGRDRGQETQYF

J: TRBJ1-2
V: TRBV4-3
CDR3: CASSQDLISPGEGYTF

J: TRBJ2-7
V: TRBV5-1
CDR3: CASDWGRGPPYEQYF

J: TRBJ2-2
V: TRBV7-3
CDR3: CASSLNRQGPGELFF